This entry lists 14 T cell receptor beta chains sequenced from one sample in a study of blood T cell repertoires in COVID-19. Method: immunoSEQ multiplex PCR; TCRdb's copy keeps in-frame clones and lacks some. Of some 220,000 clones listed, over 70% are singletons. The sample consisted of peripheral blood. Every receptor here comes from a woman in her 70s with acute or convalescent COVID-19.

The chain links TRBV15 to TRBJ2-5; TRBD2 matches at 8 bases. This CDR3 has 15 amino acids. With 5 bases clipped from V and 2 bases from J, the junction kept 7 bases outside the gene matches. Germline V CDR1 and CDR2: LNHNV, YYDKDF (reference sequence). The CDR3 protein is CATSRPSGSQETQYF. The CDR3 region has the DNA TGTGCCACCAGCCGACCTAGCGGGTCTCAAGAGACCCAGTACTTC.

This chain links TRBV3-1 (or the pseudogene TRBV3-2) with TRBJ2-1; the match to TRBD2 covers 13 bases. There are 17 residues in the CDR3. J lost 7 bases, V lost 4 bases, and 10 bases had no gene match. The V gene's germline CDR1 is LGHDT and CDR2 YNNKEL (reference sequence). The chain's CDR3 is CASSPPGLAGIRNEQFF. DNA of the CDR3: TGTGCCAGCAGCCCGCCGGGACTAGCGGGGATTAGGAATGAGCAGTTCTTC.

V and J are TRBV6-5 and TRBJ2-3, with a tentative D call TRBD1 (5 bases). The CDR3 is 13 amino acids. Looked up from germline, CDR1 is MNHEY and CDR2 is SVGAGI. Trimming removed 6 bases at V and 8 bases at J, with 15 bases between. The CDR3 spells CASSDLARATQYF. The CDR3 region has the DNA TGTGCCAGCAGCGACCTTGCCAGGGCTACGCAGTATTTT.

The chain links TRBV19 to TRBJ1-1; 8 bases fit TRBD1. Losses at the gene ends were 5 bases for V and 7 bases for J; bases not matched to a gene: 15. Per germline, CDR1 LNHDA and CDR2 SQIVND (reference sequence). CDR3 length equals 16 residues. The CDR3 loop reads CASSPRDRGRRGEAFF. Here the CDR3 DNA reads TGTGCCAGTAGTCCCCGCGACAGGGGTCGACGGGGTGAAGCTTTCTTT.

The chain has TRBV30 and TRBJ1-2; D is unclear. This CDR3 region has 11 residues. From germline, CDR1 is GTSNPN and CDR2 SVGIG (reference sequence). V dropped 1 base and J dropped 7 bases, with 7 bases sitting between them. The CDR3 here is CAWSAGFGYTF. Here the CDR3 DNA reads TGTGCCTGGAGTGCAGGATTTGGCTACACCTTC.

The chain is built from TRBV24-1 and TRBJ2-5; TRBD2 matches 8 bases. The CDR3 loop spans 17 amino acids. Germline V gene data show CDR1 as KGHDR and CDR2 as SFDVKD. Trimming at V came to 3 bases and at J to 4 bases, leaving 12 bases not matched to a gene. The CDR3 sequence is CATSDHPASGTRETQYF. The CDR3 nucleotides read TGTGCCACCAGTGATCACCCCGCTTCCGGGACTAGAGAGACCCAGTACTTC.

This chain's CDR3 is CASSGHLSGGAIGEQFF. The CDR3 coding sequence is TGTGCCAGCAGCGGCCACCTTAGCGGGGGGGCCATAGGTGAGCAGTTCTTC. The chain uses TRBV9 and TRBJ2-1, with 11 bases that match TRBD2. Germline V gene lookup returns CDR1 SGDLS and CDR2 YYNGEE. This CDR3 has 17 residues. V trimming: 3 bases; J trimming: 9 bases; junction bases outside the gene matches: 14.

V is TRBV2 and J is TRBJ2-3, with 8 nucleotides matching TRBD2. The CDR3 extends over 13 amino acids. Trimming at V came to 5 bases and at J to 7 bases, leaving 5 bases not matched to a gene. Germline V gene lookup returns CDR1 SNHLY and CDR2 FYNNEI. This CDR3 is CASSRERGNTQYF. The CDR3 nucleotides are TGTGCCAGCAGTAGGGAGCGGGGGAATACGCAGTATTTT.

The J gene is TRBJ1-2, the V gene TRBV27, with 8 bases fitting TRBD1. Germline values: CDR1 MNHEY, CDR2 SMNVEV (reference sequence). The V gene end was trimmed by 2 bases and the J gene end by 3 bases; junction bases not matched to a gene: 11. The CDR3 length is 17 residues. CDR3 in DNA: TGTGCCAGCAGTTTACCGTTGGACAGGGTAAGGGACTATGGCTACACCTTC. It codes for CASSLPLDRVRDYGYTF.

The rearrangement joins TRBV18 to TRBJ2-3; a possible D gene is TRBD1 (6 bases). Germline V gene data show CDR1 as KGHSH and CDR2 as LQKENI. With 3 bases removed from V and 2 bases from J, the gap between germline ends came to 15 bases. The CDR3 is 16 residues long. CDR3 DNA sequence: TGTGCCAGCTCACCCTTGCGGGCAGGGGACACAGATACGCAGTATTTT. Protein sequence: CASSPLRAGDTDTQYF.

V usage is TRBV5-1 and J usage is TRBJ2-6, with D perhaps matching TRBD2 (6 bases). The CDR3 loop spans 17 amino acids. With 0 bases removed from V and 0 bases from J, the gap between germline ends came to 10 bases. From germline, CDR1 is SGHRS and CDR2 YFSETQ. CDR3 sequence: CASSLGGAISGANVLTF. DNA for the CDR3: TGCGCCAGCAGCTTGGGCGGGGCGATCTCTGGGGCCAACGTCCTGACTTTC.

This clone was picked up one time. V and J are TRBV30 and TRBJ1-6; weak D call: TRBD1 (5 bases). This CDR3 is built from 16 residues. Germline values: CDR1 GTSNPN, CDR2 SVGIG (reference sequence). Trimming stripped 1 base from V and 0 bases from J, with 10 bases between. The CDR3 nucleotides are TGTGCCTGGAGTGGGGGCAAGAGCTCCTATAATTCACCCCTCCACTTT. It translates to CAWSGGKSSYNSPLHF.

This chain connects TRBV6-2 or TRBV6-3 to TRBJ2-7; tentative D call: TRBD1 (6 bases). V shed 1 base and J shed 3 bases, with 10 bases lying between them. CDR3 length equals 14 residues. CDR1 and CDR2 (germline): MNHEY, SVGEGT. CDR3 DNA: TGTGCCAGCAGTTACTTCAGGGGTCTCTACGAGCAGTACTTC. This codes for CASSYFRGLYEQYF.

The genes are TRBV7-9 and TRBJ1-1, with TRBD1 identical over 7 bases. The ends lost 3 bases at V and 4 bases at J; junction bases unmatched: 5. Germline loops: CDR1 SEHNR, CDR2 FQNEAQ (reference sequence). This CDR3 region has 14 residues. CDR3 in DNA: TGTGCCAGCAGCTTCGGGACAGTGGCCACTGAAGCTTTCTTT. This encodes CASSFGTVATEAFF.